Following are 13 T cell receptor beta chains from one sample sequenced in a study of a mutant IDH1 vaccine in newly diagnosed glioma. This sample's time point: week 23, last vaccination. Mutant IDH1 20-mer peptide, at 300 ug, made up each vaccine dose, with topical imiquimod. No antigen has been identified for these receptors. Profiling relied on immunoSEQ multiplex PCR, and the TCRdb table lists in-frame clones only, not all of them. The sample records around 40,000 clones, 70% to 85% being singletons. The sequenced sample was PBMCs, obtained from a glioma patient whose treatment included an IDH1 peptide vaccine. Receptors were obtained from a woman younger than 35 with glioma. Some clones in this sample may be carry-over from other donors' samples.

The chain employs TRBV7-9 and TRBJ2-1; 10 nucleotides match TRBD2. Germline V lookup: CDR1 SEHNR, CDR2 FQNEAQ (reference sequence). The CDR3 is made up of 15 amino acids. With V trimmed by 3 bases and J by 3 bases, 2 bases remained unmatched. The CDR3 nucleotides read TGTGCCAGCAGCTTTGGGACTAGCGACTACAATGAGCAGTTCTTC. Its protein is CASSFGTSDYNEQFF.

This clone was detected only once. The V call is TRBV5-1, the J call TRBJ2-2; D is possibly TRBD1 (5 bases). CDR3 length: 12 amino acids. Germline CDR1 reads SGHRS; CDR2 reads YFSETQ. Trimming took off 1 base at V and 7 bases at J, with 5 bases between the two ends. The CDR3 loop is CASSLTGGELFF. The CDR3 region has the DNA TGCGCCAGCAGCTTGACAGGCGGGGAGCTGTTTTTT.

The CDR3 region is CAISDWGAANQPQHF. Written as DNA, the CDR3 is TGTGCCATCAGTGACTGGGGGGCGGCCAATCAGCCCCAGCATTTT. V usage is TRBV10-3 and J usage is TRBJ1-5; the D gene is possibly TRBD1 (6 bases). Per the germline V gene, CDR1 is ENHRY and CDR2 is SYGVKD. V was shortened by 3 bases and J by 3 bases, with 12 bases between the two germline ends. The CDR3 runs to 15 residues.

The V gene is TRBV19, the J gene TRBJ1-5, with D uncertain. Germline V gives CDR1 LNHDA, CDR2 SQIVND (reference sequence). This CDR3 contains 19 residues. V was pared by 1 base and J by 2 bases, with 21 bases between. The CDR3 reads CASSIAYQKSRAGNQPQHF. The CDR3 coding sequence is TGTGCCAGTAGTATAGCTTATCAGAAGTCGAGGGCCGGCAATCAGCCCCAGCATTTT.

The chain joins TRBV5-1 to TRBJ1-2; TRBD1 aligns across 8 bases. The CDR3 length is 15 residues. Losses at the gene ends were 6 bases for V and 0 bases for J; bases not matched to a gene: 7. Germline V gives CDR1 SGHRS, CDR2 YFSETQ. CDR3 loop: CASTQGDVANYGYTF. CDR3 DNA: TGCGCCAGCACACAGGGGGACGTAGCTAACTATGGCTACACCTTC.

In its sample, this clone was seen once. This chain connects TRBV29-1 to TRBJ2-2; D not certain. Germline CDR1 reads SQVTM; CDR2 reads ANQGSEA. The CDR3 spans 14 residues. The V gene lost 4 bases and the J gene lost 3 bases, with 12 bases spanning the gap. The CDR3 spells CSVGAFGDTGELFF. DNA for the CDR3: TGCAGCGTTGGTGCATTTGGGGACACCGGGGAGCTGTTTTTT.

This chain joins TRBV4-1 and TRBJ2-1; D call uncertain. Trimming stripped 2 bases from V and 3 bases from J, with 23 bases between. CDR1 and CDR2 from the germline V gene are MGHRA and YSYEKL. This CDR3 comprises 19 residues. The CDR3 region has the DNA TGCGCCAGCAGCCAATGGCTAGGTATCGCGCGTGGGGTCTACAATGAGCAGTTCTTC. Translating it yields CASSQWLGIARGVYNEQFF.

The rearrangement joins TRBV6-6 to TRBJ1-2; D gene unclear. Between the trimmed V and J ends, which lost 8 bases and 6 bases, there was a span of 25 bases. CDR1 is MNHNY and CDR2 is SVGAGI in the germline V gene (reference sequence). The length of the CDR3 is 16 residues. In DNA form, the CDR3 reads TGTGCCAGCCGCGCTGGGAGAGGCACTGCGAGGCATGGCTACACCTTC. Translation: CASRAGRGTARHGYTF.

V usage is TRBV2 and J usage is TRBJ1-2, with no clear D. Germline lookup yields CDR1 SNHLY and CDR2 FYNNEI. The CDR3 is made up of 10 amino acids. V was shortened by 8 bases and J by 8 bases, with 9 bases between the two germline ends. The CDR3 DNA is TGTGCCAGCCGAGCCGGCGGCTACACCTTC. It yields the protein CASRAGGYTF.

The rearrangement uses TRBV4-2 and TRBJ2-7, with 9 nucleotides matching TRBD2. Germline V gene lookup returns CDR1 LGHNA and CDR2 YNFKEQ. The CDR3 consists of 15 residues. J gave up 4 bases and V 3 bases, and 7 bases lay outside the gene matches. The CDR3 sequence: CASSQGGGAFYEQYF. CDR3 DNA sequence: TGTGCCAGCAGCCAGGGCGGGGGGGCCTTTTACGAGCAGTACTTC.

This clone is a singleton in its sample. The chain combines TRBV6-5 with TRBJ2-7; D gene uncertain. V dropped 0 bases and J dropped 6 bases, with 9 bases sitting between them. Germline CDR1 reads MNHEY; CDR2 reads SVGAGI. CDR3 size: 13 residues. The CDR3 loop reads CASSYSPVAEQYF. CDR3 coding DNA: TGTGCCAGCAGTTACTCGCCGGTTGCCGAGCAGTACTTC.

In its sample, this clone was seen once. The chain employs TRBV6-1 and TRBJ2-5; D gene ambiguous. The V and J ends lost 4 bases and 7 bases respectively, with 10 bases between them. This CDR3 has 12 residues. From germline, CDR1 is MNHNS and CDR2 SASEGT. The CDR3 DNA follows: TGTGCCAGCAGTGCTACGCGTCGGACCCAGTACTTC. This translates into CASSATRRTQYF.

The chain links TRBV6-6 to TRBJ2-3; 7 bases map to TRBD2. The trim removed 8 bases at V and 3 bases at J, leaving 5 bases unmatched. CDR1 and CDR2 from the germline V gene are MNHNY and SVGAGI (reference sequence). CDR3 size: 13 residues. CDR3 DNA: TGTGCCAGCGCCCCTAGCGGAACAGATACGCAGTATTTT. Translation: CASAPSGTDTQYF.